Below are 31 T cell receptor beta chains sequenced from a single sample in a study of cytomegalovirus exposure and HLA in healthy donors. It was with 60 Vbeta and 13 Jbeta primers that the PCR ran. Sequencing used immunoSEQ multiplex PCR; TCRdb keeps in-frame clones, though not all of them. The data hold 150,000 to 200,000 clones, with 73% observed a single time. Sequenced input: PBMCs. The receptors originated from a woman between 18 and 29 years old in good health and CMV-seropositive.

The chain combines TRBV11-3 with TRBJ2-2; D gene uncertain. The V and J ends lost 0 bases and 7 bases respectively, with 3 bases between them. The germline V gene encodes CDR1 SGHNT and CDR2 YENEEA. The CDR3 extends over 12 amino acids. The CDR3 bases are TGTGCCAGCAGCTTAGATATCGGGGAGCTGTTTTTT. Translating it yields CASSLDIGELFF.

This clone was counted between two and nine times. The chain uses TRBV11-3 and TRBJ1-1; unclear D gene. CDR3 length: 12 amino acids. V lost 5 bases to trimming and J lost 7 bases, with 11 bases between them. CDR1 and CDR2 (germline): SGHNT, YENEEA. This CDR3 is CASSLGGGEAFF. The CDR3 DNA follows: TGTGCCAGCAGCCTGGGAGGTGGTGAAGCTTTCTTT.

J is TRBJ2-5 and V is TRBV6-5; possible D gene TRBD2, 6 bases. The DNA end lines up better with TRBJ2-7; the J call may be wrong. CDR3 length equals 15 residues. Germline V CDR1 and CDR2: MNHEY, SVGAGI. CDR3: CASSYRVAESYEQYF. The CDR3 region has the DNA TGTGCCAGCAGTTACCGAGTAGCGGAATCCTACGAGCAGTACTTC.

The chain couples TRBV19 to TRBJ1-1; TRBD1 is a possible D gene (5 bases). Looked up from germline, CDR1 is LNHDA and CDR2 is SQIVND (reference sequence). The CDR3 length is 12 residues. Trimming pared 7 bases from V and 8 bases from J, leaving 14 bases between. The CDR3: CASKETAREAFF. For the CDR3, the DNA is TGTGCCAGTAAGGAGACAGCGCGGGAAGCTTTCTTT.

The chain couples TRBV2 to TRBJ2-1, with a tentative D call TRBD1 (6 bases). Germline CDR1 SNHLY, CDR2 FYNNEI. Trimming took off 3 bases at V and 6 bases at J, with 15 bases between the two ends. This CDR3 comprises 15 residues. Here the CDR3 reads CASSDATGGPNEQFF. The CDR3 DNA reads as TGTGCCAGCAGTGATGCGACTGGGGGCCCCAATGAGCAGTTCTTC.

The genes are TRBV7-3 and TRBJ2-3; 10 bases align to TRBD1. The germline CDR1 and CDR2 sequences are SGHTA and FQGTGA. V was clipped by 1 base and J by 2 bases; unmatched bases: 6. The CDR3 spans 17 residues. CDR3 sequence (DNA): TGTGCCAGCAGCTTAAGGCCGGGACAGGGGTTCACAGATACGCAGTATTTT. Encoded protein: CASSLRPGQGFTDTQYF.

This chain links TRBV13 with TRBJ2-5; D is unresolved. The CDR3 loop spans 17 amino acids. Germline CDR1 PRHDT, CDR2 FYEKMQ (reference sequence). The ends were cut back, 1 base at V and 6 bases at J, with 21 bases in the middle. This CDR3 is CASSLESAGALRKTQYF. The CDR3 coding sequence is TGTGCCAGCAGCTTAGAGTCGGCCGGAGCGCTTAGAAAGACCCAGTACTTC. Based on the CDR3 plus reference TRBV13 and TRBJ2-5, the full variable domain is AAGVIQSPRHLIKEKRETATLKCYPIPRHDTVYWYQQGPGQDPQFLISFYEKMQSDKGSIPDRFSAQQFSDYHSELNMSSLELGDSALYFCASSLESAGALRKTQYFGPGTRLLVL.

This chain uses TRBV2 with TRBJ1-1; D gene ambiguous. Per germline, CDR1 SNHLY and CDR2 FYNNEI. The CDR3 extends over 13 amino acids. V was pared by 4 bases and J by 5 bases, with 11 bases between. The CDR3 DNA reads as TGTGCCAGCAGTGCCCGACGAGGGACTGAAGCTTTCTTT. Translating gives CASSARRGTEAFF. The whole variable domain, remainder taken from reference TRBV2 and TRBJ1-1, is EPEVTQTPSHQVTQMGQEVILRCVPISNHLYFYWYRQILGQKVEFLVSFYNNEISEKSEIFDDQFSVERPDGSNFTLKIRSTKLEDSAMYFCASSARRGTEAFFGQGTRLTVV.

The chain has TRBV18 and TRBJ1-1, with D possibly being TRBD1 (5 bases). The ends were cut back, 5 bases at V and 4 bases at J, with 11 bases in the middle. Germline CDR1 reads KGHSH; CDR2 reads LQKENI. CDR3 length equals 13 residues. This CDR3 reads CASSGPGGTEAFF. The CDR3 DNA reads TGTGCCAGCTCAGGACCCGGGGGCACTGAAGCTTTCTTT.

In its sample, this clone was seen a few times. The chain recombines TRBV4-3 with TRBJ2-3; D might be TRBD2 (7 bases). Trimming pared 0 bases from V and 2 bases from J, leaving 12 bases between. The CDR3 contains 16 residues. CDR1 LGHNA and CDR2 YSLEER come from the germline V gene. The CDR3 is CASSQDSGGATDTQYF. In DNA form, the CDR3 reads TGCGCCAGCAGCCAAGATTCTGGGGGGGCCACAGATACGCAGTATTTT.

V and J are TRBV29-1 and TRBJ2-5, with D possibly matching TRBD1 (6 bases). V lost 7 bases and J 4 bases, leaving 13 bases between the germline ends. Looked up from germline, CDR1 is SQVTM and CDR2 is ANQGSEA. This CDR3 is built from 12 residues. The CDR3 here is CSGKGVPETQYF. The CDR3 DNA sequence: TGCAGCGGAAAGGGGGTACCAGAGACCCAGTACTTC.

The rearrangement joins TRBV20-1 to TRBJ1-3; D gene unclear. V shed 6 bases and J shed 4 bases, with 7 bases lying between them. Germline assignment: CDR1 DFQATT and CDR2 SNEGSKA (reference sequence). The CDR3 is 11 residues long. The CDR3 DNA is TGCAGTGCCGACGGGGGAAACACCATATATTTT. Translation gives CSADGGNTIYF.

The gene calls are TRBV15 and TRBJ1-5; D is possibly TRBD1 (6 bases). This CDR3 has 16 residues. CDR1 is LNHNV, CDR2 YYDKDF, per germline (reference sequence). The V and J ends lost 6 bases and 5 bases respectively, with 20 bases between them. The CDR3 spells CATSPTDRPGDQPQHF. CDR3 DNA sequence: TGTGCCACCAGTCCCACCGACAGGCCAGGTGATCAGCCCCAGCATTTT. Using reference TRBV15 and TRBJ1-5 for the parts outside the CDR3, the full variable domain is DAMVIQNPRYQVTQFGKPVTLSCSQTLNHNVMYWYQQKSSQAPKLLFHYYDKDFNNEADTPDNFQSRRPNTSFCFLDIRSPGLGDTAMYLCATSPTDRPGDQPQHFGDGTRLSIL.

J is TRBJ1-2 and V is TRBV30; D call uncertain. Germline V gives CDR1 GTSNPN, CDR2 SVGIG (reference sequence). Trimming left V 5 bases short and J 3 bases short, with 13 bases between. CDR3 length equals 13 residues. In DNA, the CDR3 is TGTGCCTGGGTCAGGCGTGAAGACTATGGCTACACCTTC. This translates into CAWVRREDYGYTF.

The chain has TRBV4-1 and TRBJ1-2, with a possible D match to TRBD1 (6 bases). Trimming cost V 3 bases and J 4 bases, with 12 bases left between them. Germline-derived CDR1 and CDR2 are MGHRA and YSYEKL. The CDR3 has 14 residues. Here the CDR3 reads CASSQGGGRYGYTF. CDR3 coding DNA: TGCGCCAGCAGCCAGGGAGGGGGACGCTATGGCTACACCTTC.

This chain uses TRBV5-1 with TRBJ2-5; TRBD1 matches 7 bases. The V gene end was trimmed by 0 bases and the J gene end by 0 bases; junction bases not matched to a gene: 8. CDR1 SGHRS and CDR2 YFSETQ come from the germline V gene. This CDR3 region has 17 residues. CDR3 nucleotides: TGCGCCAGCAGCTTGGACAGGGGACCTGAGTACCAAGAGACCCAGTACTTC. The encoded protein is CASSLDRGPEYQETQYF.

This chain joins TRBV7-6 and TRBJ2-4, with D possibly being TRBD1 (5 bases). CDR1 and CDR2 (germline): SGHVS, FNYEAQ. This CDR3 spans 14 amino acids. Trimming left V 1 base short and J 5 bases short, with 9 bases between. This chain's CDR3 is CASSLGGGENIQYF. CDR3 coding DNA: TGTGCCAGCAGCTTAGGGGGCGGTGAAAACATTCAGTACTTC.

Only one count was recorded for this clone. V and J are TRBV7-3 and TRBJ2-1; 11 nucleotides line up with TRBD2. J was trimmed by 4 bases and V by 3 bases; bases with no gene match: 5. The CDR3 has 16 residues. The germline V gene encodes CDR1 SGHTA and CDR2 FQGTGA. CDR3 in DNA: TGTGCCAGCAGCTTTACCCCTAGCGGGGGGTACAATGAGCAGTTCTTC. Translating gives CASSFTPSGGYNEQFF.

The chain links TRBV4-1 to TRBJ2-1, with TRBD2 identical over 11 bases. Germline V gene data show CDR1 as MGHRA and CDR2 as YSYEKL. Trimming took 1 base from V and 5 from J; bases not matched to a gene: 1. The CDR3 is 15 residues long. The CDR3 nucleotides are TGCGCCAGCAGCCAAGGACTAGCGGGGAACAATGAGCAGTTCTTC. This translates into CASSQGLAGNNEQFF.

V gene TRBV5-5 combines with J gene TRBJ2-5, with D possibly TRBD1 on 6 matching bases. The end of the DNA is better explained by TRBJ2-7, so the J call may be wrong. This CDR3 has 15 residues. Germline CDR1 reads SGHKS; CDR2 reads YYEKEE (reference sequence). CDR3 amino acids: CASSLMWDITYEQYF. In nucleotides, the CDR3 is TGTGCCAGCAGCTTGATGTGGGACATAACCTACGAGCAGTACTTC.

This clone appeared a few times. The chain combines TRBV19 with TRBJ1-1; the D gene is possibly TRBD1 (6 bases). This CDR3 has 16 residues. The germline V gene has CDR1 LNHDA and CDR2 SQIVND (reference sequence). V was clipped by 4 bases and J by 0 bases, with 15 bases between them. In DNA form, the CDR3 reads TGTGCCAGTAGTACCCGATCAGGGGACGTGAACACTGAAGCTTTCTTT. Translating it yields CASSTRSGDVNTEAFF.

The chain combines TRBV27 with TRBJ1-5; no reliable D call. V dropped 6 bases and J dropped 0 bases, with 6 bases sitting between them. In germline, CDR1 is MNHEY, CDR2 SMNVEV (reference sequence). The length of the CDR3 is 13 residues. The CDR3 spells CASSGYSNQPQHF. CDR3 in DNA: TGTGCCAGCAGCGGGTATAGCAATCAGCCCCAGCATTTT.

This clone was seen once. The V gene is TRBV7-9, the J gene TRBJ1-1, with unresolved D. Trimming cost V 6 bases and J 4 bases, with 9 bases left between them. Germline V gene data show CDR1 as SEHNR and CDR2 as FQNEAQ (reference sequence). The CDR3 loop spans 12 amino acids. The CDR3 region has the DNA TGTGCCAGCAGGGTGGGAGGCACTGAAGCTTTCTTT. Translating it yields CASRVGGTEAFF. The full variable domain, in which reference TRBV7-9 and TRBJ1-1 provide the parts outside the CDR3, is DTGVSQNPRHKITKRGQNVTFRCDPISEHNRLYWYRQTLGQGPEFLTYFQNEAQLEKSRLLSDRFSAERPKGSFSTLEIQRTEQGDSAMYLCASRVGGTEAFFGQGTRLTVV.

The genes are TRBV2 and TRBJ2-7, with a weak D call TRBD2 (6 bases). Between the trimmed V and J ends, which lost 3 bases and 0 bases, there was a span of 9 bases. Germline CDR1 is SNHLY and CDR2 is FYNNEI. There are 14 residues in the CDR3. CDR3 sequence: CASSEEGGSYEQYF. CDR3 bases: TGTGCCAGCAGTGAGGAGGGAGGCTCCTACGAGCAGTACTTC.

The CDR3 region is CASSMVHRGETQYF. CDR3 bases: TGTGCCAGTAGTATGGTGCATAGGGGCGAGACCCAGTACTTC. J is TRBJ2-5 and V is TRBV19, with D perhaps TRBD1 (5 bases). From germline, CDR1 is LNHDA and CDR2 SQIVND (reference sequence). V lost 3 bases and J 5 bases, leaving 13 bases between the germline ends. The CDR3 has 14 residues. Based on the CDR3 plus reference TRBV19 and TRBJ2-5, the full variable domain is DGGITQSPKYLFRKEGQNVTLSCEQNLNHDAMYWYRQDPGQGLRLIYYSQIVNDFQKGDIAEGYSVSREKKESFPLTVTSAQKNPTAFYLCASSMVHRGETQYFGPGTRLLVL.

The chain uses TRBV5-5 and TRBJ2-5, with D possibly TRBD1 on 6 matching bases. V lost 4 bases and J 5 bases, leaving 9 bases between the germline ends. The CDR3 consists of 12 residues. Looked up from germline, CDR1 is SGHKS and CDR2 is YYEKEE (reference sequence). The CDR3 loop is CASSGGRETQYF. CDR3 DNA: TGTGCCAGCAGCGGGGGCCGGGAGACCCAGTACTTC.

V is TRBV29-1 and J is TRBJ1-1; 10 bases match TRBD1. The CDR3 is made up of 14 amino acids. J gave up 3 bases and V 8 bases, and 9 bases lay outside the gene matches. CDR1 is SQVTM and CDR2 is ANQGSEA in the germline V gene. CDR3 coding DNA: TGCAGCATGCGACAGGGGGCGCCGGACACTGAAGCTTTCTTT. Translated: CSMRQGAPDTEAFF.

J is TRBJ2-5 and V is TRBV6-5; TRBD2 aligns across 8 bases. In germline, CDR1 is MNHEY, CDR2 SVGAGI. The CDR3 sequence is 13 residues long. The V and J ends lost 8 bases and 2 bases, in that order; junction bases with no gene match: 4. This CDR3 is CASREGSQETQYF. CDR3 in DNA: TGTGCCAGCCGGGAGGGTAGTCAAGAGACCCAGTACTTC.

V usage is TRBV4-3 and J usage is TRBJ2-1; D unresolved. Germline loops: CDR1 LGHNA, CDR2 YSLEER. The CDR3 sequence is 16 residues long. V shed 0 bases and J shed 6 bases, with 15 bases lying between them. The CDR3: CASSQEVRVSGNEQFF. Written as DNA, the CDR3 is TGCGCCAGCAGCCAAGAAGTCCGGGTCTCGGGCAATGAGCAGTTCTTC.

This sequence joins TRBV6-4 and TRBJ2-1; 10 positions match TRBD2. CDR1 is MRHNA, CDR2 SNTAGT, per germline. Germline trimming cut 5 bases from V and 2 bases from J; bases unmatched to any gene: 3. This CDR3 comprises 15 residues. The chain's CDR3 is CASSTSGEAYNEQFF. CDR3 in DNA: TGTGCCAGCAGTACTAGCGGGGAGGCCTACAATGAGCAGTTCTTC.

CDR3 region: CASSLDREDQPQHF. The CDR3 DNA reads TGTGCCAGCAGCTTGGACAGGGAAGATCAGCCCCAGCATTTT. This chain uses TRBV5-6 with TRBJ1-5; a possible D gene is TRBD1 (6 bases). The V gene lost 0 bases and the J gene lost 5 bases, with 9 bases spanning the gap. Germline V gives CDR1 SGHDT, CDR2 YYEEEE. CDR3 length: 14 residues.